Sequencing of this T cell receptor beta chain was carried out in a study of cytomegalovirus exposure and HLA in healthy donors. Broader study findings: Presence/absence analyses supposed approximately even sequencing depth among donors. Earlier analysis found most TCR beta V segments productive about 87% or about 30% of the time. In a later analysis, a missense DCLRE1C variant was linked to TCR beta V- and J-gene trimming. TCR beta sequences reportedly predicted the HLA-A and HLA-B alleles of most subjects accurately.

This clone was counted a few times. Its antigen remains unidentified. Use of 60 Vbeta and 13 Jbeta primers characterized the PCR. The protocol was immunoSEQ multiplex PCR, while the TCRdb copy is restricted to in-frame clones and leaves out a portion. The table includes 98,000 or so clones, roughly 9.1% detected once. Per germline, CDR1 SNHLY and CDR2 FYNNEI. V was shortened by 2 bases and J by 6 bases, with 9 bases between the two germline ends. This CDR3 spans 13 amino acids. Material: PBMCs. This TCR was sampled from a man aged 40-55 years in good health and CMV-seropositive. V and J are TRBV2 and TRBJ2-3; D gene unclear. CDR3: CASSELDADTQYF. CDR3 sequence (DNA): TGTGCCAGCAGTGAACTTGATGCGGATACGCAGTATTTT.